A selection of T cell receptor beta chains follows, all from one sample in a study of cytomegalovirus exposure and HLA in healthy donors. TCRdb's table, derived via immunoSEQ multiplex PCR, lists solely in-frame clones and lacks some. Of 210,000 or so clones listed, approximately 86% are singletons. The material sequenced was PBMCs. All receptors come from a woman aged 18-29 years in good health and CMV-seronegative. Both conserved end residues are part of each CDR3.

v_call: TRBV27
j_call: TRBJ2-7
cdr3_aa: CASSSLAGETYEQYF

v_call: TRBV5-1
j_call: TRBJ2-5
cdr3_aa: CASSPDGLAGETQYF

v_call: TRBV7-2
j_call: TRBJ2-7
cdr3_aa: CASSWTTYEQYF

v_call: TRBV29-1
j_call: TRBJ1-2
cdr3_aa: CSVNPYEVGYTF

v_call: TRBV7-2
j_call: TRBJ1-1
cdr3_aa: CASSVLGWNTEAFF

v_call: TRBV27
j_call: TRBJ1-2
cdr3_aa: CASSLWAGDYGYTF

v_call: TRBV2
j_call: TRBJ2-2
cdr3_aa: CASSGREGYTGELFF

v_call: TRBV19
j_call: TRBJ2-3
cdr3_aa: CASSLAGVDTQYF

v_call: TRBV4-2
j_call: TRBJ2-7
cdr3_aa: CASSQGPREVYEQYF

v_call: TRBV7-8
j_call: TRBJ2-1
cdr3_aa: CASSSPGDSTYNEQFF

v_call: TRBV27
j_call: TRBJ2-1
cdr3_aa: CASSLRTSAYNEQFF